This TCR beta chain emerged from a study of T cells in Graves' hyperthyroidism and ophthalmopathy. This clonotype was detected once. This CDR3 is 17 amino acids long. V lost 2 bases to trimming and J lost 4 bases; unmatched junction nucleotides: 7. CDR1 is SGDLS and CDR2 is YYNGEE in the germline V gene. TCR beta CDR3 regions were amplified from RNA. The HTBI primer set drove a first-round RT-PCR of the TCR CDR3. TCRdb analysed the multiplex PCR reads with MiXCR anew, one entry per CDR3 protein. The sample consists of around 700,000 distinct CDR3 sequences, 18% of them appearing once. Sequencing used blood. This chain links TRBV9 with TRBJ2-2, with 11 bases lining up with TRBD2. This receptor was obtained from a woman in her forties or fifties with Graves' hyperthyroidism that later progressed to Graves' ophthalmopathy. The CDR3 DNA follows: TGTGCCAGCAGCGTTTTTAGCGGGGGGGCCGGCACCGGGGAGCTGTTTTTT. It translates to CASSVFSGGAGTGELFF.